The 14 T cell receptor beta chains listed next were all sequenced from one sample in a study of T cells after yellow fever vaccination. TCRdb independently ran MiXCR on the 5' RACE reads; one entry per CDR3 protein. The table has approximately 300,000 distinct CDR3 sequences, 8.7% seen once. The specimen comprised PBMCs, sampled on the day of the first yellow fever vaccination. These receptors all come from a man aged 18 to 35 who received the YFV17D yellow fever vaccine.

This clonotype has at least ten counts. The J gene is TRBJ2-1, the V gene TRBV24-1; perhaps TRBD2 as D (5 bases). CDR1 is KGHDR, CDR2 SFDVKD, per germline. The CDR3 length is 17 residues. The V end was cut by 5 bases, the J end by 0 bases, with 16 bases between. CDR3 region: CATSGSGRGFSYNEQFF. CDR3 DNA: TGTGCCACCAGTGGCTCGGGTCGGGGATTCTCCTACAATGAGCAGTTCTTC.

This clonotype was counted only a few times. The rearrangement joins TRBV14 to TRBJ1-2, with no clear D. V shed 1 base and J shed 4 bases, with 7 bases lying between them. Per the germline V gene, CDR1 is SGHDN and CDR2 is FVKESK. This CDR3 comprises 13 residues. The CDR3 loop reads CASSQGHSYGYTF. CDR3 coding DNA: TGTGCCAGCAGCCAAGGGCATAGCTATGGCTACACCTTC. The whole variable domain, remainder taken from reference TRBV14 and TRBJ1-2, is EAGVTQFPSHSVIEKGQTVTLRCDPISGHDNLYWYRRVMGKEIKFLLHFVKESKQDESGMPNNRFLAERTGGTYSTLKVQPAELEDSGVYFCASSQGHSYGYTFGSGTRLTVV.

The rearrangement links TRBV29-1 to TRBJ2-7; either TRBD1 or TRBD2 may fit D (5 bases each). The CDR3 consists of 15 residues. Germline lookup yields CDR1 SQVTM and CDR2 ANQGSEA. V lost 1 base and J 4 bases, leaving 17 bases between the germline ends. The CDR3 is CSVEGGMGRSYEQYF. The CDR3 nucleotides read TGCAGCGTTGAAGGGGGGATGGGACGGAGTTACGAGCAGTACTTC.

This clonotype was seen only a few times. The rearrangement joins TRBV4-3 to TRBJ2-3; D not resolved. The V and J ends lost 0 bases and 2 bases respectively, with 6 bases between them. This CDR3 region has 14 residues. Germline V gene sequence: CDR1 LGHNA, CDR2 YSLEER. CDR3 residues: CASSQDYSTDTQYF. The CDR3 DNA sequence: TGCGCCAGCAGCCAAGATTACTCCACAGATACGCAGTATTTT.

This clonotype was detected only a few times. The gene calls are TRBV7-3 and TRBJ2-2; D perhaps matches TRBD2 (5 bases). There are 15 residues in the CDR3. CDR1 SGHTA and CDR2 FQGTGA come from the germline V gene. V lost 4 bases, J lost 1 base, and 10 bases lay in between. CDR3 residues: CASSSLGRNTGELFF. DNA of the CDR3: TGTGCCAGCAGCTCGCTGGGGAGGAACACCGGGGAGCTGTTTTTT. Filled out from reference TRBV7-3 and TRBJ2-2, the complete variable domain reads GAGVSQTPSNKVTEKGKYVELRCDPISGHTALYWYRQSLGQGPEFLIYFQGTGAADDSGLPNDRFFAVRPEGSVSTLKIQRTERGDSAVYLCASSSLGRNTGELFFGEGSRLTVL.

The rearrangement uses TRBV20-1 and TRBJ1-1, with 9 bases matching TRBD1. The CDR3 totals 14 residues. J was trimmed by 3 bases and V by 5 bases; bases with no gene match: 7. The germline CDR1 and CDR2 sequences are DFQATT and SNEGSKA (reference sequence). The CDR3: CSAHRGPGDTEAFF. The CDR3 coding sequence is TGCAGTGCTCACAGGGGGCCAGGGGACACTGAAGCTTTCTTT.

The rearrangement joins TRBV5-1 to TRBJ1-2; 9 positions match TRBD1. The CDR3 sequence is 14 residues long. CDR1 SGHRS and CDR2 YFSETQ come from the germline V gene. The V segment lost 5 bases and the J segment 3 bases; nucleotides outside the gene matches: 5. The CDR3 here is CASRPTGGDYGYTF. The CDR3 DNA reads TGCGCCAGCAGACCTACAGGGGGCGACTATGGCTACACCTTC.

This clonotype has only a few counts. The chain links TRBV12-3 or TRBV12-4 to TRBJ1-5, with D perhaps TRBD1 (6 bases). The CDR3 consists of 13 residues. Trimming removed 5 bases at V and 3 bases at J, with 8 bases between. In DNA, the CDR3 is TGTGCCAGCAGTACAGGGTTCAATCAGCCCCAGCATTTT. Translation gives CASSTGFNQPQHF.

This clonotype showed up just a few times. The chain employs TRBV7-2 and TRBJ2-7; 7 bases agree with TRBD1. This CDR3 is 13 amino acids long. With 6 bases clipped from V and 4 bases from J, the junction kept 6 bases outside the gene matches. Germline V gene sequence: CDR1 SGHTA, CDR2 FQGNSA. The CDR3, as DNA: TGTGCCAGCAGTTCTACAGGGGTATACGAGCAGTACGTC. It is translated as CASSSTGVYEQYV.

This sequence joins TRBV5-5 and TRBJ1-1, with D perhaps matching TRBD1 (5 bases). The CDR3 has 17 residues. The germline V gene encodes CDR1 SGHKS and CDR2 YYEKEE (reference sequence). Trimming removed 3 bases from V and 7 bases from J, with 25 bases in between. The CDR3 spells CASSYRVRARGVDEAFF. CDR3 nucleotide sequence: TGTGCCAGCAGCTACCGGGTGCGGGCTCGGGGGGTTGATGAAGCTTTCTTT.

This sequence joins TRBV7-9 and TRBJ1-3; D is unclear. Trimming left V 5 bases short and J 0 bases short, with 11 bases between. The CDR3 extends over 15 amino acids. CDR1 is SEHNR, CDR2 FQNEAQ, per germline (reference sequence). The CDR3 DNA reads as TGTGCCAGCAGCCAACCGACAATCTCTGGAAACACCATATATTTT. Protein sequence: CASSQPTISGNTIYF.

This clonotype came up a few times. The chain carries TRBV6-2 or TRBV6-3 and TRBJ2-3; D may be TRBD2 (6 bases). V lost 4 bases and J 0 bases, leaving 14 bases between the germline ends. Germline values: CDR1 MNHEY, CDR2 SVGEGT. The CDR3 has 16 amino acids. The CDR3 sequence is CASSSTWEVSTDTQYF. CDR3 DNA sequence: TGTGCCAGCAGTTCTACATGGGAGGTTAGCACAGATACGCAGTATTTT.

This clonotype was detected only a few times. The chain links TRBV18 to TRBJ1-1; weak D call: TRBD1 (6 bases). Trimming stripped 3 bases from V and 1 base from J, with 12 bases between. Germline V gene data show CDR1 as KGHSH and CDR2 as LQKENI. This CDR3 has 15 residues. CDR3 nucleotide sequence: TGTGCCAGCTCACCTAATCCGGGACAGAACACTGAAGCTTTCTTT. Translated: CASSPNPGQNTEAFF.

The CDR3 reads CASSFSRGKGTDTQYF. The DNA of the CDR3 is TGTGCCAGCAGCTTTAGTCGGGGTAAAGGCACAGATACGCAGTATTTT. V is TRBV5-4 and J is TRBJ2-3; D may be TRBD2 (5 bases). Trimming removed 2 bases from V and 1 base from J, with 14 bases in between. The CDR3 length is 16 residues. Germline V gene data show CDR1 as SGHNT and CDR2 as YYREEE (reference sequence).